This T cell receptor beta chain emerged from a study of Ad26.COV2.S vaccination and SARS-CoV-2 variants. Study overall: Once, or twice with 56 days between doses, Ad26.COV2.S was given intramuscularly.

This clone was recorded many times. The CDR3 runs to 14 residues. CDR1 and CDR2 from the germline V gene are LNHDA and SQIVND (reference sequence). The V end lost 3 bases, the J end lost 6 bases, and 14 bases lay between the germline ends. The table came from immunoSEQ multiplex PCR; TCRdb's copy has only in-frame clones and leaves some out. This repertoire shows some 270,000 clones, around 88% found once; its top ten account for less than 3.5%. Treatment noted: 15 to 20 received Ad26.COV2.S at low or high dose, single or two shots; 5 received placebo; per-sample allocation not given. Repertoires come from day 63 after the first vaccine or placebo injection. An adult of 18-55 years in Boston served as donor.

The sequenced sample was peripheral blood, obtained in a trial of Ad26.COV2.S vaccine versus placebo. The genes are TRBV19 and TRBJ1-2; D may be TRBD1 (6 bases). The TCR sequence derives from a person aged 18-60 years who received the Ad26.COV2.S COVID-19 vaccine or a placebo. The CDR3 DNA sequence: TGTGCCAGTAGTATCCCGGGGCAGGGGAATGGCTACACCTTC. Translation gives CASSIPGQGNGYTF.